The 25 T cell receptor beta chains reported below all come from one sample, sequenced in a study of blood T cell repertoires in COVID-19. The method was immunoSEQ multiplex PCR; TCRdb's version includes in-frame clones alone and lacks a portion of them. This table holds 150,000 to 200,000 clones, under 90% found once. The specimen was peripheral blood. These receptors were collected from a man aged 40-49 years with acute or convalescent COVID-19.

This chain connects TRBV28 to TRBJ1-2; no definite D call. The CDR3 totals 14 residues. Trimming cost V 3 bases and J 8 bases, with 16 bases left between them. CDR1 and CDR2 (germline): MDHEN, SYDVKM. The CDR3 DNA is TGTGCCAGCAGTTTGTCAGGATTCTCTGGCGGCTACACCTTC. It is translated as CASSLSGFSGGYTF.

The genes are TRBV28 and TRBJ2-5; the D gene is possibly TRBD2 (6 bases). This CDR3 has 16 residues. Trimming removed 7 bases at V and 0 bases at J, with 18 bases between. Germline-derived CDR1 and CDR2 are MDHEN and SYDVKM. The CDR3 here is CASMTGPGLNQETQYF. CDR3 bases: TGTGCCAGCATGACGGGCCCGGGACTTAACCAAGAGACCCAGTACTTC.

V is TRBV29-1 and J is TRBJ2-1; TRBD1 matches 8 bases. This CDR3 comprises 14 residues. The V segment lost 6 bases and the J segment 0 bases; nucleotides outside the gene matches: 4. Germline V CDR1 and CDR2: SQVTM, ANQGSEA. The CDR3 nucleotides read TGCAGCGTCGGGGACAGGCCCTCCTACAATGAGCAGTTCTTC. It specifies CSVGDRPSYNEQFF.

The chain couples TRBV5-6 to TRBJ2-5; 8 nucleotides align to TRBD2. The CDR3 is 13 amino acids. J lost 5 bases, V lost 0 bases, and 0 bases had no gene match. From germline, CDR1 is SGHDT and CDR2 YYEEEE. The CDR3 region is CASSLAGGETQYF. The CDR3 region has the DNA TGTGCCAGCAGCTTGGCGGGGGGGGAGACCCAGTACTTC.

This clone appeared a single time. This chain connects TRBV6-5 to TRBJ2-7; TRBD2 is a possible D gene (7 bases). The V gene lost 0 bases and the J gene lost 3 bases, with 12 bases spanning the gap. The germline CDR1 and CDR2 sequences are MNHEY and SVGAGI. The CDR3 extends over 15 amino acids. The CDR3 here is CASSYSGGVGYEQYF. The CDR3 region has the DNA TGTGCCAGCAGTTACTCAGGGGGGGTTGGCTACGAGCAGTACTTC.

The chain is built from TRBV24-1 and TRBJ2-7, with D maybe TRBD1 (5 bases). The germline gives CDR1 KGHDR, CDR2 SFDVKD. V gave up 6 bases and J gave up 0 bases, with 8 bases separating them. The CDR3 is 13 amino acids. CDR3 sequence: CATSMTDSYEQYF. CDR3 DNA sequence: TGTGCCACCAGTATGACAGACTCCTACGAGCAGTACTTC.

The rearrangement links TRBV15 to TRBJ2-5; 9 bases agree with TRBD2. This CDR3 spans 18 amino acids. CDR1 is LNHNV and CDR2 is YYDKDF in the germline V gene (reference sequence). The junction had 15 bases not matched to a gene; V was cut back by 3 bases and J by 4 bases. CDR3 protein: CATSSAPPFSGGPETQYF. For the CDR3, the DNA is TGTGCCACCAGCAGTGCCCCTCCCTTTAGCGGGGGCCCAGAGACCCAGTACTTC.

V and J are TRBV5-1 and TRBJ2-2; no reliable D call. The germline CDR1 and CDR2 sequences are SGHRS and YFSETQ. V was clipped by 8 bases and J by 1 base, with 6 bases between them. This CDR3 comprises 12 residues. CDR3 nucleotide sequence: TGCGCCAGTACAATGAACACCGGGGAGCTGTTTTTT. It yields the protein CASTMNTGELFF.

V usage is TRBV6-4 and J usage is TRBJ1-6, with unresolved D. Per germline, CDR1 MRHNA and CDR2 SNTAGT. The CDR3 has 14 residues. V shed 6 bases and J shed 4 bases, with 10 bases lying between them. The CDR3 spells CASSGELYNSPLHF. DNA of the CDR3: TGTGCCAGCAGCGGGGAGTTATATAATTCACCCCTCCACTTT.

There are a few counts of this clone. Mismatch with germline at one junction end may stem from a read error. The chain carries TRBV10-3 and TRBJ1-2; D possibly corresponds to TRBD1 (6 bases). The CDR3 is 13 amino acids. In germline, CDR1 is ENHRY, CDR2 SYGVKD. CDR3 amino acids: CAISSRDMSLPHF. The CDR3 bases are TGTGCCATCAGTTCCCGGGACATGAGTTTGCCCCACTTC.

The V and J genes are TRBV27 and TRBJ2-7; TRBD2 matches at 9 bases. V was pared by 8 bases and J by 2 bases, with 7 bases of the junction left unmatched. Germline values: CDR1 MNHEY, CDR2 SMNVEV (reference sequence). The CDR3 covers 14 residues. The DNA of the CDR3 is TGTGCCAGCGGAAGGCGGGGGGGCCCCTACGAGCAGTACTTC. Protein sequence: CASGRRGGPYEQYF.

The V and J genes are TRBV5-6 and TRBJ1-4; 12 nucleotides agree with TRBD1. The CDR3 spans 16 residues. Trimming at V came to 3 bases and at J to 7 bases, leaving 7 bases not matched to a gene. Germline V gene sequence: CDR1 SGHDT, CDR2 YYEEEE. The CDR3 DNA reads TGTGCCAGCAGCTGGGGACAGGGGGCAGAAGGTGAAAAACTGTTTTTT. Translation: CASSWGQGAEGEKLFF. Supplemented by reference TRBV5-6 and TRBJ1-4, the full variable domain reads DAGVTQSPTHLIKTRGQQVTLRCSPKSGHDTVSWYQQALGQGPQFIFQYYEEEERQRGNFPDRFSGHQFPNYSSELNVNALLLGDSALYLCASSWGQGAEGEKLFFGSGTQLSVL.

The chain recombines TRBV27 with TRBJ1-3; TRBD1 matches at 7 bases. The junction had 2 bases not matched to a gene; V was cut back by 4 bases and J by 2 bases. The CDR3 consists of 14 residues. Germline V gene lookup returns CDR1 MNHEY and CDR2 SMNVEV (reference sequence). This CDR3 reads CASSSQGAGNTIYF. The CDR3 DNA sequence: TGTGCCAGCAGTTCCCAGGGGGCTGGAAACACCATATATTTT.

This chain uses TRBV11-2 with TRBJ2-7; TRBD2 might be the D (6 bases). Germline CDR1 reads SGHAT; CDR2 reads FQNNGV. The length of the CDR3 is 15 residues. The V end lost 1 base, the J end lost 3 bases, and 13 bases lay between the germline ends. CDR3 coding DNA: TGTGCCAGCAGCTTAGGGGGGACTGGGTACTACGAGCAGTACTTC. It codes for CASSLGGTGYYEQYF. Based on the CDR3 plus reference TRBV11-2 and TRBJ2-7, the full variable domain is EAGVAQSPRYKIIEKRQSVAFWCNPISGHATLYWYQQILGQGPKLLIQFQNNGVVDDSQLPKDRFSAERLKGVDSTLKIQPAKLEDSAVYLCASSLGGTGYYEQYFGPGTRLTVT.

In the case of this clone: At one end the junction does not follow the germline gene, possibly because of a read error. CDR3 amino acids: CASSLVGTSGGHTYNDQFF. As DNA, the CDR3 is TGTGCCAGCAGCTTAGTAGGGACTAGCGGGGGCCATACTTACAATGATCAGTTCTTC. The V and J genes are TRBV7-2 and TRBJ2-1; TRBD2 matches at 14 bases. Germline-derived CDR1 and CDR2 are SGHTA and FQGNSA. The CDR3 spans 19 residues.

The chain is built from TRBV27 and TRBJ2-7, with a possible D match to TRBD2 (8 bases). Germline V lookup: CDR1 MNHEY, CDR2 SMNVEV (reference sequence). Trimming removed 5 bases from V and 4 bases from J, with 15 bases in between. The CDR3 loop spans 14 amino acids. This CDR3 reads CASSHRGLGYEQYF. In DNA form, the CDR3 reads TGTGCCAGCAGTCACAGGGGACTAGGTTACGAGCAGTACTTC.

Here the CDR3 reads CASSPRGRGEKLFF. The CDR3 coding sequence is TGTGCCAGCTCACCCAGGGGGCGCGGGGAAAAACTGTTTTTT. The J gene is TRBJ1-4, the V gene TRBV18; 8 positions agree with TRBD1. V was pared by 3 bases and J by 8 bases, with 5 bases of the junction left unmatched. Germline values: CDR1 KGHSH, CDR2 LQKENI. The CDR3 runs to 14 residues.

The chain has TRBV10-2 and TRBJ1-1, with D unresolved. CDR1 and CDR2 (germline): WSHSY, SAAADI. This CDR3 is built from 13 residues. V was trimmed by 0 bases and J by 6 bases, leaving 8 bases between them. The CDR3 bases are TGCGCCAGCAGTGAGTCGGGAGGATCTGAAGCTTTCTTT. This codes for CASSESGGSEAFF.

The V call is TRBV7-9, the J call TRBJ1-1; weak D call: TRBD1 (5 bases). Germline CDR1 SEHNR, CDR2 FQNEAQ (reference sequence). This CDR3 is 11 amino acids long. The germline V and J ends were trimmed by 1 base and 9 bases, with 6 bases remaining between them. The CDR3 bases are TGTGCCAGCAGCTTAGGACAGCAAGCTTTCTTT. This sequence encodes CASSLGQQAFF.

CDR3 in DNA: TGTGCCAGCAGCCAAGACCGCGCATCCAACACTGAAGCTTTCTTT. This sequence encodes CASSQDRASNTEAFF. The rearrangement links TRBV3-1 (or the pseudogene TRBV3-2) to TRBJ1-1, with D unclear. The V gene's germline CDR1 is LGHDT and CDR2 YNNKEL (reference sequence). This CDR3 comprises 15 residues. Trimming pared 0 bases from V and 2 bases from J, leaving 10 bases between.

V is TRBV15 and J is TRBJ2-1; TRBD2 matches at 11 bases. The CDR3 loop spans 17 amino acids. The trim removed 0 bases at V and 6 bases at J, leaving 7 bases unmatched. Germline assignment: CDR1 LNHNV and CDR2 YYDKDF (reference sequence). CDR3 DNA: TGTGCCACCAGCAGAGATCTGGGAACTAGCGGGGGCAATGAGCAGTTCTTC. Residues: CATSRDLGTSGGNEQFF.

This clone was recorded only once. This chain uses TRBV5-5 with TRBJ2-7; the match to TRBD1 covers 12 bases. J gave up 3 bases and V 4 bases, and 5 bases lay outside the gene matches. CDR1 is SGHKS and CDR2 is YYEKEE in the germline V gene (reference sequence). The CDR3 has 15 amino acids. The CDR3 DNA sequence: TGTGCCAGCAGCGCGGGACAGGGGGCGATCTACGAGCAGTACTTC. Translation gives CASSAGQGAIYEQYF. Based on the CDR3 plus reference TRBV5-5 and TRBJ2-7, the full variable domain is DAGVTQSPTHLIKTRGQQVTLRCSPISGHKSVSWYQQVLGQGPQFIFQYYEKEERGRGNFPDRFSARQFPNYSSELNVNALLLGDSALYLCASSAGQGAIYEQYFGPGTRLTVT.

The J gene is TRBJ1-5, the V gene TRBV25-1; D is possibly TRBD1 (6 bases). Germline CDR1 MGHDK, CDR2 SYGVNS. The V end lost 3 bases, the J end lost 0 bases, and 12 bases lay between the germline ends. This CDR3 has 16 amino acids. For the CDR3, the DNA is TGTGCCAGCAGTGACCTCAGGGGAACTAGCAATCAGCCCCAGCATTTT. Its protein product is CASSDLRGTSNQPQHF.

The chain links TRBV25-1 to TRBJ2-6; 8 positions agree with TRBD1. V gave up 4 bases and J gave up 12 bases; unmatched junction bases: 8. CDR1 is MGHDK and CDR2 is SYGVNS in the germline V gene. The CDR3 extends over 14 amino acids. CDR3 sequence (DNA): TGTGCCAGCAGTGCAACAGGGGGTTTAGGCGTCCTGACTTTC. It specifies CASSATGGLGVLTF. The full variable domain, with the rest looked up from reference TRBV25-1 and TRBJ2-6, is EADIYQTPRYLVIGTGKKITLECSQTMGHDKMYWYQQDPGMELHLIHYSYGVNSTEKGDLSSESTVSRIRTEHFPLTLESARPSHTSQYLCASSATGGLGVLTFGAGSRLTVL.

The CDR3 nucleotides read TGTGCCAGTAGTATAGGACAGGGGCGCTACAATGAGCAGTTCTTC. This translates into CASSIGQGRYNEQFF. The genes are TRBV19 and TRBJ2-1, with 8 positions matching TRBD1. The CDR3 runs to 15 residues. Germline values: CDR1 LNHDA, CDR2 SQIVND (reference sequence). J lost 3 bases, V lost 1 base, and 2 bases had no gene match.